This passage covers 10 T cell receptor beta chains from one sample sequenced in a study of blood T cell repertoires in COVID-19. The repertoire was sequenced with immunoSEQ multiplex PCR; TCRdb's copy has only in-frame clones and lacks some. In the table there are about 170,000 clones, more than 85% of which are singletons. Sequenced input: peripheral blood. The origin of the receptors is a woman of 80 years or more with COVID-19, enrolled during active disease.

The gene calls are TRBV10-3 and TRBJ2-7, with 8 bases fitting TRBD2. Looked up from germline, CDR1 is ENHRY and CDR2 is SYGVKD. V was clipped by 3 bases and J by 0 bases; unmatched bases: 1. The length of the CDR3 is 14 residues. CDR3 coding DNA: TGTGCCATCAGTGATGCGGGAGGCTCCTACGAGCAGTACTTC. Its translation: CAISDAGGSYEQYF.

The chain links TRBV25-1 to TRBJ1-3, with D possibly matching TRBD1 (5 bases). This CDR3 comprises 15 residues. CDR1 and CDR2 from the germline V gene are MGHDK and SYGVNS. The ends were cut back, 3 bases at V and 0 bases at J, with 9 bases in the middle. The DNA of the CDR3 is TGTGCCAGCAGTGACTCGGGGGTCTCTGGAAACACCATATATTTT. Its translation: CASSDSGVSGNTIYF.

This clone was found once. The rearrangement uses TRBV9 and TRBJ2-7; maybe TRBD2 (6 bases). There are 15 residues in the CDR3. V lost 0 bases, J lost 0 bases, and 10 bases lay in between. Germline values: CDR1 SGDLS, CDR2 YYNGEE. CDR3 nucleotides: TGTGCCAGCAGCGTAGGGGGACTTAACTCCTACGAGCAGTACTTC. It is translated as CASSVGGLNSYEQYF.

This chain uses TRBV7-2 with TRBJ2-7; TRBD1 agrees at 8 bases. With 5 bases clipped from V and 3 bases from J, the junction kept 12 bases outside the gene matches. The germline CDR1 and CDR2 sequences are SGHTA and FQGNSA. The CDR3 spans 16 residues. The CDR3 DNA is TGTGCCAGCAGCAGGATGTTTGGACAGGGACGCTACGAGCAGTACTTC. The encoded protein is CASSRMFGQGRYEQYF.

This clone was detected once. This chain uses TRBV19 with TRBJ1-2; 7 bases match TRBD1. The CDR3 extends over 17 amino acids. The ends lost 5 bases at V and 0 bases at J; junction bases unmatched: 12. Germline CDR1 LNHDA, CDR2 SQIVND (reference sequence). The CDR3 coding sequence is TGTGCCAGTAGTTCGCAGGGACAGCTCCAGACTAACTATGGCTACACCTTC. Amino acid sequence: CASSSQGQLQTNYGYTF.

The chain joins TRBV5-1 to TRBJ2-7, with a weak D call TRBD2 (5 bases). CDR1 is SGHRS and CDR2 is YFSETQ in the germline V gene. V was clipped by 0 bases and J by 0 bases, with 10 bases between them. The CDR3 extends over 15 amino acids. The CDR3 bases are TGCGCCAGCAGCTTGGGGGTGGCGGGCTCCTACGAGCAGTACTTC. The encoded protein is CASSLGVAGSYEQYF.

The chain carries TRBV7-2 and TRBJ2-2, with a weak D call TRBD1 (6 bases). The V gene lost 5 bases and the J gene lost 5 bases, with 15 bases spanning the gap. This CDR3 contains 15 residues. Germline V gene data show CDR1 as SGHTA and CDR2 as FQGNSA. The DNA of the CDR3 is TGTGCCAGCAGCCAACAGGGATTGGGGACCGGGGAGCTGTTTTTT. It encodes CASSQQGLGTGELFF.

The chain has TRBV4-3 and TRBJ2-6; 7 bases map to TRBD1. Trimming at V came to 4 bases and at J to 0 bases, leaving 6 bases not matched to a gene. Germline V gene sequence: CDR1 LGHNA, CDR2 YSLEER. The CDR3 loop spans 17 amino acids. The CDR3 loop is CASSPGQVSSGANVLTF. In DNA, the CDR3 is TGCGCCAGCAGCCCCGGACAGGTGAGCTCTGGGGCCAACGTCCTGACTTTC.

As concerns this clone: The sample carries other DNA sequences with the same CDR3. The chain couples TRBV3-1 (or the pseudogene TRBV3-2) to TRBJ2-5; 12 bases match TRBD2. V was clipped by 1 base and J by 3 bases; unmatched bases: 3. The CDR3 covers 16 residues. In germline, CDR1 is LGHDT, CDR2 YNNKEL (reference sequence). The DNA of the CDR3 is TGTGCCAGCAGCCAAGCCCGACTAGCGGGGGAAGAGACCCAGTACTTC. As protein: CASSQARLAGEETQYF.

The CDR3 region has the DNA TGTGCCAGCAGCGCTACAGGGTGGGGTCAGCCCCAGCATTTT. Translation gives CASSATGWGQPQHF. This chain connects TRBV9 to TRBJ1-5; TRBD1 might be the D (6 bases). Germline V gene sequence: CDR1 SGDLS, CDR2 YYNGEE. V lost 3 bases, J lost 6 bases, and 13 bases lay in between. There are 14 residues in the CDR3.